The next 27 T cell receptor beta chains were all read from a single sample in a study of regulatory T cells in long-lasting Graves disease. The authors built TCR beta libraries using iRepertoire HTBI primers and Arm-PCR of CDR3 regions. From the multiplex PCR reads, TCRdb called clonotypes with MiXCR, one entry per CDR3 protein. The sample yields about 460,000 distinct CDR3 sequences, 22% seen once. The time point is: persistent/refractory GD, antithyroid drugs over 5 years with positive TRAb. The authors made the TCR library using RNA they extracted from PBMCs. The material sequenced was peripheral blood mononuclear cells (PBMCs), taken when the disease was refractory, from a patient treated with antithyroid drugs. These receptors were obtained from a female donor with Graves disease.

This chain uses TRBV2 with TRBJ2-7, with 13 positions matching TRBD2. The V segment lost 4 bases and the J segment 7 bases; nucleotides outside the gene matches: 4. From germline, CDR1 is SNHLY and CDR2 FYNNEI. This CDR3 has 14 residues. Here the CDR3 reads CASSARLAGGEQYF. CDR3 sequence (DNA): TGTGCCAGCAGTGCCCGACTAGCGGGGGGAGAGCAGTACTTC.

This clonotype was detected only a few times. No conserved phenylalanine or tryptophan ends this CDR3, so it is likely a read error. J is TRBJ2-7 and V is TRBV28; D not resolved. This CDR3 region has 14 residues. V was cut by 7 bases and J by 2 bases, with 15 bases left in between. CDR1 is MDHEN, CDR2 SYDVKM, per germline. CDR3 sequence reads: CASKVHLSAYEQYL. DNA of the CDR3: TGTGCCAGCAAGGTCCACCTATCCGCCTACGAGCAGTACCTC.

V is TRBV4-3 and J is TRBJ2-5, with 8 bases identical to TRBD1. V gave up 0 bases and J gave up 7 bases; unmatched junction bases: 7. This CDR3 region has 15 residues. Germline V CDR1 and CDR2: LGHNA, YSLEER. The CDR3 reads CASSQEKGTGGTQYF. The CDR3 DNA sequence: TGCGCCAGCAGCCAAGAGAAGGGGACAGGAGGGACCCAGTACTTC.

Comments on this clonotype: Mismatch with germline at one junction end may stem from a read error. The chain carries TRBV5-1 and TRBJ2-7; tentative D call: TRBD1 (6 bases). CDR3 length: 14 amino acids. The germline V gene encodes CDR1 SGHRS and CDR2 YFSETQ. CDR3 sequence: CASSLTGQAYEQCF. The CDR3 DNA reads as TGCGCCAGCAGCTTGACGGGACAAGCCTACGAGCAGTGCTTC.

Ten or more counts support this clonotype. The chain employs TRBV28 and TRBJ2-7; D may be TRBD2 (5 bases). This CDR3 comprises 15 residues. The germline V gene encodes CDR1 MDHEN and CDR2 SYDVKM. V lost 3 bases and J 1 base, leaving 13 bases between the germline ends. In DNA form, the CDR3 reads TGTGCCAGCAGTTTGGCCGGGGTAGGGTCCTACGAGCAGTACTTC. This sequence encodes CASSLAGVGSYEQYF. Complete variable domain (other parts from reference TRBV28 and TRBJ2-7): DVKVTQSSRYLVKRTGEKVFLECVQDMDHENMFWYRQDPGLGLRLIYFSYDVKMKEKGDIPEGYSVSREKKERFSLILESASTNQTSMYLCASSLAGVGSYEQYFGPGTRLTVT.

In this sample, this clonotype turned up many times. The CDR3 DNA reads TGTGCCAGCAGGGGAGGCCGTGATTCACCCCTCCACTTT. Residues: CASRGGRDSPLHF. The chain employs TRBV2 and TRBJ1-6; the D is unclear. Germline V lookup: CDR1 SNHLY, CDR2 FYNNEI. V gave up 6 bases and J gave up 8 bases, with 11 bases separating them. The CDR3 is 13 amino acids.

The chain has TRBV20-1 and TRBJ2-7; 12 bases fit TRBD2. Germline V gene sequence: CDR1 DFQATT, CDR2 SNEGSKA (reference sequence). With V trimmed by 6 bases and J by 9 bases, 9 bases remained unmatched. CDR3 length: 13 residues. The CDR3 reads CSARLAGAQGQYF. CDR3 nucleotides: TGCAGTGCCCGACTAGCGGGGGCCCAGGGGCAGTACTTC.

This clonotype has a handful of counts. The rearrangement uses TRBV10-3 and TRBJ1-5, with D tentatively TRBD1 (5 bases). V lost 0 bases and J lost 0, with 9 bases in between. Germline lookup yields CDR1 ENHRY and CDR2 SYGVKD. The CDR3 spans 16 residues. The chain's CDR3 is CAISESRVISNQPQHF. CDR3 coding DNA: TGTGCCATCAGTGAGTCCAGGGTGATTAGCAATCAGCCCCAGCATTTT.

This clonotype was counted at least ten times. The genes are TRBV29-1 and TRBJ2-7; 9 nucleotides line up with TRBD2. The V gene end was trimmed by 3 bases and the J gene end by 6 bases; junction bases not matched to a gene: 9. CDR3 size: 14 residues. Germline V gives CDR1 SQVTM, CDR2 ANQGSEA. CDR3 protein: CSVEGGRAQGEQYF. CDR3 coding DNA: TGCAGCGTTGAGGGCGGGAGGGCCCAAGGCGAGCAGTACTTC.

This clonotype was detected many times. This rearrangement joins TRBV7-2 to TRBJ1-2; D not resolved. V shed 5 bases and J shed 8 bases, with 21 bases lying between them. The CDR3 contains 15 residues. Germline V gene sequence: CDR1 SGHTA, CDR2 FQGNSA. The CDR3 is CASSVSPSQSPGYTF. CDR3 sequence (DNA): TGTGCCAGCAGCGTCTCGCCGTCTCAGTCACCCGGCTACACCTTC.

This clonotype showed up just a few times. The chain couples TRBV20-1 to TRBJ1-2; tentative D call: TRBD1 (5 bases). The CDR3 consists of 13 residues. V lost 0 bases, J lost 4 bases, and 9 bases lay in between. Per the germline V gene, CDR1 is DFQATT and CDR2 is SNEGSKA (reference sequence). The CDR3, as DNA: TGCAGTGCTAGAGATCTGGGGGGCTATGGCTACACCTTC. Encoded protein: CSARDLGGYGYTF.

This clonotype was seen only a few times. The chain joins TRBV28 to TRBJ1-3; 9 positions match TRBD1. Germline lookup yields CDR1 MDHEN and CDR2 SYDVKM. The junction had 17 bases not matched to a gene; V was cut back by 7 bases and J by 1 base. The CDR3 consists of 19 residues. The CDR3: CASTESRDRVPRSGNTIYF. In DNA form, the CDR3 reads TGTGCCAGCACCGAGAGTAGGGACAGGGTACCCCGTTCTGGAAACACCATATATTTT.

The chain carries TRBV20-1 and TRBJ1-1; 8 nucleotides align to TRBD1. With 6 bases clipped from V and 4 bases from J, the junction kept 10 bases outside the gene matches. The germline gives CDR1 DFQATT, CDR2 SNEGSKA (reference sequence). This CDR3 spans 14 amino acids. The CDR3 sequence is CSAPAGQASTEAFF. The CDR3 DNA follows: TGCAGTGCCCCCGCGGGACAGGCAAGCACTGAAGCTTTCTTT.

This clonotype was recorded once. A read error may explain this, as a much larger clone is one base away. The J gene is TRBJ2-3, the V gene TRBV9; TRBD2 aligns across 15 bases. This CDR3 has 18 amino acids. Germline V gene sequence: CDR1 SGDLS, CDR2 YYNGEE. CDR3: CTSSGGLAGGTITDTQYF. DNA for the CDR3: TGTACCAGCAGCGGGGGACTAGCGGGAGGCACTATCACAGATACGCAGTATTTT.

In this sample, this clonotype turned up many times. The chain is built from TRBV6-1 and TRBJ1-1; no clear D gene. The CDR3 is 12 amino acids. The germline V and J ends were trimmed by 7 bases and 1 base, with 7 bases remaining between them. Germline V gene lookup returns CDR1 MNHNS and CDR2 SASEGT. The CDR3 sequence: CASKSPNTEAFF. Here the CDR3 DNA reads TGTGCCAGCAAATCTCCGAACACTGAAGCTTTCTTT.

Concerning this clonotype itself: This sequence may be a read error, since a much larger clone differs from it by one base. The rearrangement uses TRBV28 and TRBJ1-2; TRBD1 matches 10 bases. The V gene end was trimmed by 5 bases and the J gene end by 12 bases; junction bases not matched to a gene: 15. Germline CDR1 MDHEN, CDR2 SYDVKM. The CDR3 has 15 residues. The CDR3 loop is CASSPPDRGPEGNTF. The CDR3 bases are TGTGCCAGCAGTCCCCCTGACAGGGGGCCGGAGGGCAACACCTTC.

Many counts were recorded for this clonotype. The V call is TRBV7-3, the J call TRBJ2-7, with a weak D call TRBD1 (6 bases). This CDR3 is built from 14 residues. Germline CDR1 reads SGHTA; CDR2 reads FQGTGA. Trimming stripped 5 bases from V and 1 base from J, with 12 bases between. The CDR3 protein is CASSPSQGSYEQYF. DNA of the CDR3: TGTGCCAGCAGCCCCTCCCAGGGGTCCTACGAGCAGTACTTC.

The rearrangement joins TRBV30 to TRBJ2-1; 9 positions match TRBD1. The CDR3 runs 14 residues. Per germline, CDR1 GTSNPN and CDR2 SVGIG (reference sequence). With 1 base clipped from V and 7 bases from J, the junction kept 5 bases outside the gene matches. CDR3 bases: TGTGCCTGGAGTGGGGGGACAGGGAGGAATGAGCAGTTCTTC. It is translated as CAWSGGTGRNEQFF.

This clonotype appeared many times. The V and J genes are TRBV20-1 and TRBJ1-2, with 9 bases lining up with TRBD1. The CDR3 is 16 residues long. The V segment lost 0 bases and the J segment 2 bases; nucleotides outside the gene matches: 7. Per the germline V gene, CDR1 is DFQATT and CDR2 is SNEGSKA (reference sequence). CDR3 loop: CSARDQRTGANYGYTF. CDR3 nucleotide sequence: TGCAGTGCTAGAGATCAGAGGACAGGGGCGAACTATGGCTACACCTTC.

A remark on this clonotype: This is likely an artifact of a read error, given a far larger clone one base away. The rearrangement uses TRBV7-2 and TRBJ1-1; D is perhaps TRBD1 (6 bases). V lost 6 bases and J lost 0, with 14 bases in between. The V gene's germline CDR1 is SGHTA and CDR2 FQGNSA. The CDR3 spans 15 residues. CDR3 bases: TGTGCCAGCAGTGGGGACATCGTCATGAACACTGAAGCTTTCTTT. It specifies CASSGDIVMNTEAFF.

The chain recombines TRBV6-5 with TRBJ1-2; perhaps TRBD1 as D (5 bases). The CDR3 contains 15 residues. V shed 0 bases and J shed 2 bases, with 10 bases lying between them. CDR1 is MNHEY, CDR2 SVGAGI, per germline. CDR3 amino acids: CASSYSQSGNYGYTF. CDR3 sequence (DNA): TGTGCCAGCAGTTACTCACAATCAGGGAACTATGGCTACACCTTC.

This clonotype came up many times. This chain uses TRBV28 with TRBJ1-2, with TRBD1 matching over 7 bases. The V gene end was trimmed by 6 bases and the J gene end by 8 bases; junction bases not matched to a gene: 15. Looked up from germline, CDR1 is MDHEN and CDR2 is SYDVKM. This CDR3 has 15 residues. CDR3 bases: TGTGCCAGCAGCTACCTGGGGACAGACCAAAAAGGCTACACCTTC. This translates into CASSYLGTDQKGYTF.

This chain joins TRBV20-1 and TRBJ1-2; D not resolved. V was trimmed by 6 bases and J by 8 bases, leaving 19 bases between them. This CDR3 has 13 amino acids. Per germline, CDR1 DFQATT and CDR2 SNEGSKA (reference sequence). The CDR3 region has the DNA TGCAGTGCCCCCCAGGAGGATCTCTTAGGCTACACCTTC. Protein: CSAPQEDLLGYTF.

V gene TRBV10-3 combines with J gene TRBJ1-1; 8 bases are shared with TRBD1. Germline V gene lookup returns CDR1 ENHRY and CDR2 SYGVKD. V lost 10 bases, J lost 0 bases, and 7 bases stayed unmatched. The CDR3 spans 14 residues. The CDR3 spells CASYRDRMNTEAFF. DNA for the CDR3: TGTGCCAGCTATCGGGACAGGATGAACACTGAAGCTTTCTTT.

The CDR3 DNA is TGTGCCAGCAGCCCTCTGACAGGACCCGATCAGCCCCAGCATTTT. It encodes CASSPLTGPDQPQHF. V and J are TRBV7-9 and TRBJ1-5; perhaps TRBD1 as D (6 bases). The CDR3 has 15 residues. Germline V gene lookup returns CDR1 SEHNR and CDR2 FQNEAQ (reference sequence). V lost 5 bases and J 5 bases, leaving 16 bases between the germline ends.

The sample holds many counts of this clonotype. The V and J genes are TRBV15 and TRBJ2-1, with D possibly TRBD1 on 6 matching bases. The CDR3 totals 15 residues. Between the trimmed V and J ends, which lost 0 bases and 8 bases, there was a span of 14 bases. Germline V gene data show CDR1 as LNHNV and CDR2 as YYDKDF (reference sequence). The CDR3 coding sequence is TGTGCCACCAGCAGAGATAGGGCAGGGGTGCATGAGCAGTTCTTC. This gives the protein CATSRDRAGVHEQFF. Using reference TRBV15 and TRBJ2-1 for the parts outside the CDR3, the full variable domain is DAMVIQNPRYQVTQFGKPVTLSCSQTLNHNVMYWYQQKSSQAPKLLFHYYDKDFNNEADTPDNFQSRRPNTSFCFLDIRSPGLGDTAMYLCATSRDRAGVHEQFFGPGTRLTVL.

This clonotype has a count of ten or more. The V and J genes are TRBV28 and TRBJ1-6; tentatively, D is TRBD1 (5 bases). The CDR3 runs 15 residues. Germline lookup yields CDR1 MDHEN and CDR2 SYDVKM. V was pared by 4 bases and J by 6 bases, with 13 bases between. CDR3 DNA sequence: TGTGCCAGCAGTTCCTCAGGGATGGGTAATTCACCCCTCCACTTT. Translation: CASSSSGMGNSPLHF.